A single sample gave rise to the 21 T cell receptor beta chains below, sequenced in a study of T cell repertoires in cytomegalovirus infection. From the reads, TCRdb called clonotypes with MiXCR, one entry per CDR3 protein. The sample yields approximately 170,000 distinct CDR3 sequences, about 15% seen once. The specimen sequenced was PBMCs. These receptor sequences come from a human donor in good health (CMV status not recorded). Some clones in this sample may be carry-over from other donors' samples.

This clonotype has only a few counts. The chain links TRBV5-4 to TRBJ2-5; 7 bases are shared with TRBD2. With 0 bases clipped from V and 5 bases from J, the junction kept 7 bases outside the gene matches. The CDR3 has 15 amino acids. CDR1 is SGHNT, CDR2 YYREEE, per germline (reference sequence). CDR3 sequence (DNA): TGTGCCAGCAGCTTGGAGTCCGGGGGGTTGGAGACCCAGTACTTC. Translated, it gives CASSLESGGLETQYF.

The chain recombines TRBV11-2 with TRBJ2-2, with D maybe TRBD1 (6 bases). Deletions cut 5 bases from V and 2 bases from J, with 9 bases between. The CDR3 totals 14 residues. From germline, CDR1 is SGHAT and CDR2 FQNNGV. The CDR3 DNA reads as TGTGCCAGCAGCCCAGGGGTAAACACCGGGGAGCTGTTTTTT. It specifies CASSPGVNTGELFF.

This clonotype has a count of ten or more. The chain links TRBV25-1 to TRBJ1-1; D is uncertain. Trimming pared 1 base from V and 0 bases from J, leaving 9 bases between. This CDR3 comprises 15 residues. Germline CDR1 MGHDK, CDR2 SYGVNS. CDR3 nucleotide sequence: TGTGCCAGCAGTGAATCCCGGGTTATGAACACTGAAGCTTTCTTT. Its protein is CASSESRVMNTEAFF.

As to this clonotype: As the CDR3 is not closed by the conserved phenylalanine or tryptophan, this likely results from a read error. CDR3 in DNA: TGTGCCAGCAGCTTGGACGGGACACTTTATAGCAATCAGCCCCAGCATATT. This encodes CASSLDGTLYSNQPQHI. The gene calls are TRBV7-3 and TRBJ1-5, with D perhaps matching TRBD1 (6 bases). The CDR3 has 17 amino acids. The V end lost 3 bases, the J end lost 0 bases, and 15 bases lay between the germline ends. Germline V CDR1 and CDR2: SGHTA, FQGTGA.

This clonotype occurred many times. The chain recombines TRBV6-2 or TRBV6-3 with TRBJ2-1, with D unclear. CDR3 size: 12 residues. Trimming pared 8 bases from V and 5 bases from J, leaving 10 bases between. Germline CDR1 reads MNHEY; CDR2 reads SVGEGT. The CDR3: CASSIKDNEQFF. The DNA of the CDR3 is TGTGCCAGCTCCATAAAGGACAATGAGCAGTTCTTC.

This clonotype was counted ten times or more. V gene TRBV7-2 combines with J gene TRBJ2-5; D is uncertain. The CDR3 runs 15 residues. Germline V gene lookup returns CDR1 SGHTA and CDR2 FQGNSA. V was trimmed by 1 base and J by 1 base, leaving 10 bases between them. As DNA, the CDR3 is TGTGCCAGCAGCTTAGTCGTCGGTTTCCAAGAGACCCAGTACTTC. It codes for CASSLVVGFQETQYF.

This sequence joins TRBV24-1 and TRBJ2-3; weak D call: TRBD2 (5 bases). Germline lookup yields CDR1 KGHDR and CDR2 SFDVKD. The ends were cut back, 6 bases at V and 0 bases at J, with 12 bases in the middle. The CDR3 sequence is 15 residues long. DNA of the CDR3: TGTGCCACCAGTCGACCGACTACTAGCACAGATACGCAGTATTTT. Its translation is CATSRPTTSTDTQYF.

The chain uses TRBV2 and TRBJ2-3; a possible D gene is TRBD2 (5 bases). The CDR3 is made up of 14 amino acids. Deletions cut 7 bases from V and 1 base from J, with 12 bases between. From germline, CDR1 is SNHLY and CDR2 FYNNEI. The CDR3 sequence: CASTSPSGTDTQYF. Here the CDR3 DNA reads TGTGCCAGCACTAGCCCGAGTGGCACAGATACGCAGTATTTT.

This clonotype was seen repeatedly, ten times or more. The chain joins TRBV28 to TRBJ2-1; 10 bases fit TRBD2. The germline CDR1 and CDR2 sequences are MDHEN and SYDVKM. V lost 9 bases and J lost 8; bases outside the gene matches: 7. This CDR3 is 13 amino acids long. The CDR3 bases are TGTGCCAGTATGACTAGCGGGTACTATGAGCAGTTCTTC. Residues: CASMTSGYYEQFF.

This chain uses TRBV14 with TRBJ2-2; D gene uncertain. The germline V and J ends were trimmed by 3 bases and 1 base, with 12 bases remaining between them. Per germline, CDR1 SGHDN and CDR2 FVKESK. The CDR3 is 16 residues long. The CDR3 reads CASSQLSLWNTGELFF. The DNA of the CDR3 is TGTGCCAGCAGCCAGCTTTCCCTTTGGAACACCGGGGAGCTGTTTTTT. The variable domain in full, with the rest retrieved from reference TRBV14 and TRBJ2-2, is EAGVTQFPSHSVIEKGQTVTLRCDPISGHDNLYWYRRVMGKEIKFLLHFVKESKQDESGMPNNRFLAERTGGTYSTLKVQPAELEDSGVYFCASSQLSLWNTGELFFGEGSRLTVL.

Here the CDR3 DNA reads TGTGCCAGCAGTTTGCGACAGGGCCCTTATTACGAGCAGTACTTC. The encoded protein is CASSLRQGPYYEQYF. This rearrangement joins TRBV28 to TRBJ2-7; 7 nucleotides line up with TRBD1. Germline values: CDR1 MDHEN, CDR2 SYDVKM. V shed 3 bases, J shed 4 bases, and the junction held 9 bases outside the gene matches. This CDR3 is 15 amino acids long.

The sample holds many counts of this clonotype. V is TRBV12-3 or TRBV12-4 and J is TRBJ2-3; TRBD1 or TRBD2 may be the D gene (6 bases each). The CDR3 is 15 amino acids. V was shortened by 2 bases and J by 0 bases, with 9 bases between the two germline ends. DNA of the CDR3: TGTGCCAGCAGTTTAAAGGGGGGAAGCACAGATACGCAGTATTTT. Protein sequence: CASSLKGGSTDTQYF.

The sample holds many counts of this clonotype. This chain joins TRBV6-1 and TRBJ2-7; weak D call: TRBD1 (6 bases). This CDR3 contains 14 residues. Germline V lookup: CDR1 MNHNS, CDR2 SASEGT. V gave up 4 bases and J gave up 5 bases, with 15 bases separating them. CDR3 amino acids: CASSGYRVYDEQYF. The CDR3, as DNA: TGTGCCAGCAGTGGATACAGGGTTTATGACGAGCAGTACTTC.

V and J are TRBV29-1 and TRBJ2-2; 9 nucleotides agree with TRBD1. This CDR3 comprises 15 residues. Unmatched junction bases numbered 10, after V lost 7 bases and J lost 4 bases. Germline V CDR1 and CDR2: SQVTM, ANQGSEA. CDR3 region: CSADSGTGLTGELFF. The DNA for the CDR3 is TGCAGCGCGGACTCCGGGACAGGGCTCACCGGGGAGCTGTTTTTT.

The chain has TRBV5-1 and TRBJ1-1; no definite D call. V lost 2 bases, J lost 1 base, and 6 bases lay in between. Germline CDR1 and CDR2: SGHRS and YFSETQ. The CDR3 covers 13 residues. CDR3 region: CASSFMENTEAFF. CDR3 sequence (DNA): TGCGCCAGCAGCTTCATGGAGAACACTGAAGCTTTCTTT.

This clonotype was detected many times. The CDR3 is CASSLPSTRSRSTQYF. The CDR3, as DNA: TGTGCCAGCAGCTTACCATCGACTAGGTCGCGCAGTACGCAGTATTTT. This sequence joins TRBV7-2 and TRBJ2-3; maybe TRBD2 (6 bases). Per the germline V gene, CDR1 is SGHTA and CDR2 is FQGNSA. The CDR3 loop spans 16 amino acids. V was shortened by 2 bases and J by 8 bases, with 20 bases between the two germline ends.

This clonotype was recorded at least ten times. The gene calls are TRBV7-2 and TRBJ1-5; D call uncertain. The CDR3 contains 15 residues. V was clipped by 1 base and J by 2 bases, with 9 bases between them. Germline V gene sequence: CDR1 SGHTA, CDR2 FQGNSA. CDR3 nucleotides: TGTGCCAGCAGCTTAGAGGTTACGGGCAATCAGCCCCAGCATTTT. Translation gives CASSLEVTGNQPQHF.

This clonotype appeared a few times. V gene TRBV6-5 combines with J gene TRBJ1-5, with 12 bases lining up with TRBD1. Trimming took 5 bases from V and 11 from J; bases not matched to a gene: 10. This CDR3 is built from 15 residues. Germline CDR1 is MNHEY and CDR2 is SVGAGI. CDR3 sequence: CASSTGTGGPGTQHF. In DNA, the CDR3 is TGTGCCAGCAGTACCGGGACAGGGGGCCCGGGGACCCAGCATTTT.

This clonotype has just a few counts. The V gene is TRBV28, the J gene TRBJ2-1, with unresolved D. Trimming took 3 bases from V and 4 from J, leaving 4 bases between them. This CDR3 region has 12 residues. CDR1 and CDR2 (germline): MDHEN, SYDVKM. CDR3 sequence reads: CASSFTYNEQFF. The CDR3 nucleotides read TGTGCCAGCAGTTTCACTTACAATGAGCAGTTCTTC.

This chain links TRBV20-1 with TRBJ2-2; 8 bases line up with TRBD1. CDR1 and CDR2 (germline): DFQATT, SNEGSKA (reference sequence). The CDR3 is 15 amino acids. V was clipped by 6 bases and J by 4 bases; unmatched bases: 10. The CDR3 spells CSAYPRGRITGELFF. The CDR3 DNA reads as TGCAGTGCATATCCCAGGGGGCGGATCACCGGGGAGCTGTTTTTT.

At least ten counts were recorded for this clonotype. The CDR3 here is CASSLGGAGANVLTF. CDR3 nucleotides: TGTGCCAGCAGCTTGGGGGGAGCGGGGGCCAACGTCCTGACTTTC. This chain uses TRBV7-2 with TRBJ2-6; D may be TRBD2 (6 bases). Germline lookup yields CDR1 SGHTA and CDR2 FQGNSA. This CDR3 comprises 15 residues. V gave up 3 bases and J gave up 4 bases, with 10 bases separating them.